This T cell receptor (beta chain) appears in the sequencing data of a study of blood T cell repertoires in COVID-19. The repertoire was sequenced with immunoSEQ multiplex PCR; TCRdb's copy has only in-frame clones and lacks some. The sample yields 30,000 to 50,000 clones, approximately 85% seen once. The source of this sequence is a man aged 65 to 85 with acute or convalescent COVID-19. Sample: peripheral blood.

The CDR3 is CASQPGGLAKNIQYF. CDR3 DNA sequence: TGTGCCAGCCAACCGGGGGGCCTAGCCAAAAACATTCAGTACTTC. V gene TRBV27 combines with J gene TRBJ2-4; possibly TRBD2 for D (7 bases). There are 15 residues in the CDR3. V shed 8 bases and J shed 0 bases, with 14 bases lying between them. CDR1 and CDR2 from the germline V gene are MNHEY and SMNVEV (reference sequence).